This T cell receptor beta chain was found in a study of vaccination and CD4 T cells after COVID-19. Overall study context: Stimulation of the cells used overlapping spike peptide pools from SARS-CoV-2 and from the common cold coronaviruses HCoV-NL63, HCoV-OC43 and HCoV-229E.

V gave up 6 bases and J gave up 3 bases; unmatched junction bases: 4. This CDR3 contains 13 residues. Germline V gene lookup returns CDR1 SQVTM and CDR2 ANQGSEA. Researchers used the Oncomine TCR Beta short-read assay to sequence DNA from cultured CD4+ T cells. TCRdb recomputed calls from the PCR reads with MiXCR, one row per CDR3 protein. This sample carries about 19,000 distinct CDR3 sequences, around 50% of them seen once, and the ten largest clones take more than 8.5%. In regard to this clonotype: No antigen is known for it.

Regarding treatment: approximately 9-day PBMC culture with coronavirus spike peptide pools or control peptides (ViraFEST assay). This clonotype originated in a human donor who had recovered from COVID-19. Sequencing input: CD4+ T cells from blood, cultured in vitro. The V call is TRBV29-1, the J call TRBJ2-7; TRBD1 matches 11 bases. The DNA for the CDR3 is TGCAGCGTGTCGGGACAGGGGGACTACGAGCAGTACTTC. Its translation is CSVSGQGDYEQYF.